These 25 T cell receptor beta chains were sequenced from one sample in a study of identical twins. Using its own MiXCR run on the 5' RACE reads, TCRdb lists one record per CDR3 protein. Among a few hundred thousand distinct CDR3 sequences listed, about 8.3% were seen once. These same records also appear under a second study, on yellow fever vaccine responses in identical twins.

Sequencing input: CD8+ T cells sorted from blood. The receptors derive from a woman between 18 and 29 years old in good health.

This clonotype was seen only a few times. The chain carries TRBV14 and TRBJ2-7; TRBD2 matches at 8 bases. Germline V gene data show CDR1 as SGHDN and CDR2 as FVKESK. Trimming took 4 bases from V and 5 from J; bases not matched to a gene: 7. CDR3 size: 14 residues. The CDR3: CASSPGPGGNEQYF. CDR3 bases: TGTGCCAGCAGCCCGGGTCCGGGGGGGAACGAGCAGTACTTC.

The CDR3 coding sequence is TGTGCCAGCAGCTTAGAAATGGGATCCTACAATGAGCAGTTCTTC. Its protein product is CASSLEMGSYNEQFF. V is TRBV7-8 and J is TRBJ2-1; no definite D call. This CDR3 has 15 amino acids. CDR1 SGHVS and CDR2 FQNEAQ come from the germline V gene. Trimming stripped 1 base from V and 1 base from J, with 8 bases between. The variable domain in full, with the rest retrieved from reference TRBV7-8 and TRBJ2-1, is GAGVSQSPRYKVAKRGQDVALRCDPISGHVSLFWYQQALGQGPEFLTYFQNEAQLDKSGLPSDRFFAERPEGSVSTLKIQRTQQEDSAVYLCASSLEMGSYNEQFFGPGTRLTVL.

This clonotype was counted at least ten times. V and J are TRBV12-3 or TRBV12-4 and TRBJ1-1; D not certain. This CDR3 region has 12 residues. Trimming took 7 bases from V and 1 from J, leaving 7 bases between them. CDR3 sequence (DNA): TGTGCCAGCAACATGCGGAACACTGAAGCTTTCTTT. Residues: CASNMRNTEAFF.

In its sample, this clonotype was seen a few times. CDR3 sequence reads: CASSYGRVFYEQYF. The CDR3 DNA follows: TGTGCCAGCAGTTACGGGCGGGTCTTCTACGAGCAGTACTTC. The chain is built from TRBV6-5 and TRBJ2-7; D perhaps matches TRBD2 (5 bases). V lost 2 bases to trimming and J lost 3 bases, with 11 bases between them. Germline V CDR1 and CDR2: MNHEY, SVGAGI. This CDR3 spans 14 amino acids.

The chain recombines TRBV11-3 with TRBJ1-1; perhaps TRBD1 as D (5 bases). Per germline, CDR1 SGHNT and CDR2 YENEEA. V was pared by 8 bases and J by 2 bases, with 18 bases between. This CDR3 is built from 15 residues. CDR3 residues: CASLRSGTCNTEAFF. The CDR3 region has the DNA TGTGCCAGCCTACGTTCCGGGACTTGTAACACTGAAGCTTTCTTT.

The chain recombines TRBV15 with TRBJ2-7; 8 nucleotides align to TRBD1. The CDR3 runs 15 residues. V shed 3 bases and J 3 bases; nucleotides not matched to a gene: 7. Per the germline V gene, CDR1 is LNHNV and CDR2 is YYDKDF (reference sequence). CDR3 sequence (DNA): TGTGCCACCAGCAGCGAGGGGACAGGAATCTACGAGCAGTACTTC. Amino acids: CATSSEGTGIYEQYF.

J is TRBJ1-4 and V is TRBV20-1; D perhaps matches TRBD1 (6 bases). Trimming removed 3 bases at V and 4 bases at J, with 12 bases between. CDR3 length equals 14 residues. Germline CDR1 DFQATT, CDR2 SNEGSKA (reference sequence). The CDR3 region is CSASPGANNEKLFF. The CDR3 bases are TGCAGTGCTAGCCCAGGGGCGAATAATGAAAAACTGTTTTTT.

The gene calls are TRBV6-1 and TRBJ2-7; TRBD1 matches at 9 bases. The CDR3 has 13 amino acids. Per germline, CDR1 MNHNS and CDR2 SASEGT. Trimming cost V 10 bases and J 0 bases; bases outside gene matches: 4. CDR3 amino acids: CATLQGASYEQYF. The DNA for the CDR3 is TGTGCCACCCTACAGGGGGCCTCCTACGAGCAGTACTTC.

There are many counts of this clonotype. The rearrangement joins TRBV6-1 to TRBJ2-1, with TRBD2 matching 14 bases. This CDR3 spans 15 amino acids. Trimming at V came to 11 bases and at J to 7 bases, leaving 10 bases not matched to a gene. The V gene's germline CDR1 is MNHNS and CDR2 SASEGT. The CDR3 sequence is CASSTSGGAANEQFF. CDR3 DNA sequence: TGTGCCTCATCGACTAGCGGGGGGGCAGCGAATGAGCAGTTCTTC.

This clonotype was seen more than once but under ten times. The chain joins TRBV7-6 to TRBJ2-1, with D perhaps matching TRBD2 (6 bases). Germline CDR1 and CDR2: SGHVS and FNYEAQ. Trimming took 0 bases from V and 0 from J, leaving 15 bases between them. CDR3 length: 18 residues. The CDR3 DNA reads as TGTGCCAGCAGCTTAGCAGGCAGACTGGGGGGCTCCTACAATGAGCAGTTCTTC. Its translation: CASSLAGRLGGSYNEQFF. Together with reference TRBV7-6 and TRBJ2-1, the CDR3 gives the full variable domain: GAGVSQSPRYKVTKRGQDVALRCDPISGHVSLYWYRQALGQGPEFLTYFNYEAQQDKSGLPNDRFSAERPEGSISTLTIQRTEQRDSAMYRCASSLAGRLGGSYNEQFFGPGTRLTVL.

A few counts support this clonotype. The CDR3, as DNA: TGTGCCATCAGCCCAGGACATTCCTACGAGCAGTACTTC. It encodes CAISPGHSYEQYF. The chain is built from TRBV10-3 and TRBJ2-7, with D perhaps matching TRBD1 (5 bases). Between the trimmed V and J ends, which lost 6 bases and 1 base, there was a span of 10 bases. The CDR3 covers 13 residues. CDR1 and CDR2 from the germline V gene are ENHRY and SYGVKD.

This clonotype was counted at least ten times. The V gene is TRBV27, the J gene TRBJ2-7; 10 bases are shared with TRBD2. J lost 4 bases, V lost 6 bases, and 3 bases had no gene match. The length of the CDR3 is 13 residues. Germline V lookup: CDR1 MNHEY, CDR2 SMNVEV (reference sequence). CDR3 amino acids: CASSRTSGYEQYF. The DNA of the CDR3 is TGTGCCAGCAGCCGGACTAGCGGATACGAGCAGTACTTC.

This clonotype was observed a few times. The chain combines TRBV7-3 with TRBJ2-2, with 7 positions matching TRBD1. V lost 4 bases and J lost 1; bases outside the gene matches: 9. In germline, CDR1 is SGHTA, CDR2 FQGTGA. The CDR3 extends over 17 amino acids. The CDR3 sequence is CASSSRPDRLNTGELFF. CDR3 sequence (DNA): TGTGCCAGCAGCTCCCGCCCGGACAGGTTGAACACCGGGGAGCTGTTTTTT.

This clonotype was counted many times. This chain links TRBV7-9 with TRBJ2-2; D gene ambiguous. Trimming cost V 1 base and J 0 bases, with 9 bases left between them. The CDR3 covers 16 residues. Germline CDR1 reads SEHNR; CDR2 reads FQNEAQ (reference sequence). As DNA, the CDR3 is TGTGCCAGCAGCTTAGAGGGCACCGCGAACACCGGGGAGCTGTTTTTT. Protein sequence: CASSLEGTANTGELFF.

This clonotype was observed a few times. V gene TRBV9 combines with J gene TRBJ2-4, with TRBD1 matching over 8 bases. Germline CDR1 SGDLS, CDR2 YYNGEE. V was clipped by 3 bases and J by 1 base; unmatched bases: 6. There are 16 residues in the CDR3. CDR3 protein: CASSAQGAGAKNIQYF. CDR3 coding DNA: TGTGCCAGCAGCGCGCAGGGGGCGGGTGCCAAAAACATTCAGTACTTC. The full variable domain, its missing parts supplied by reference TRBV9 and TRBJ2-4, is DSGVTQTPKHLITATGQRVTLRCSPRSGDLSVYWYQQSLDQGLQFLIQYYNGEERAKGNILERFSAQQFPDLHSELNLSSLELGDSALYFCASSAQGAGAKNIQYFGAGTRLSVL.

This clonotype showed up just a few times. The CDR3: CASSLVRSGGVDNEQFF. In DNA form, the CDR3 reads TGTGCCAGCAGCTTAGTCCGTAGCGGGGGGGTGGACAATGAGCAGTTCTTC. The rearrangement uses TRBV11-2 and TRBJ2-1, with 11 bases fitting TRBD2. The J segment lost 5 bases and the V segment lost 1 base, leaving 7 bases of the junction unmatched. This CDR3 is 17 amino acids long. The germline V gene has CDR1 SGHAT and CDR2 FQNNGV.

This clonotype has ten or more counts. The chain carries TRBV7-8 and TRBJ2-1, with 8 bases that match TRBD2. The CDR3 totals 17 residues. The J segment lost 3 bases and the V segment lost 4 bases, leaving 11 bases of the junction unmatched. Germline CDR1 SGHVS, CDR2 FQNEAQ. As DNA, the CDR3 is TGTGCCAGCAGCTCCCAGGAGCGGGAGTTGATCTACAATGAGCAGTTCTTC. Protein sequence: CASSSQERELIYNEQFF.

Only a few counts were recorded for this clonotype. The genes are TRBV7-9 and TRBJ2-4; D tentatively fits TRBD1 or TRBD2 (7 bases each). The CDR3 is 16 amino acids. CDR1 and CDR2 (germline): SEHNR, FQNEAQ (reference sequence). The germline V and J ends were trimmed by 4 bases and 1 base, with 14 bases remaining between them. CDR3 nucleotides: TGTGCCAGCAGCTCCAGGGGGGGGATTGCCAAAAACATTCAGTACTTC. Its translation is CASSSRGGIAKNIQYF.

The genes are TRBV7-9 and TRBJ2-1; possible D gene TRBD2, 6 bases. V was shortened by 5 bases and J by 6 bases, with 17 bases between the two germline ends. The CDR3 length is 15 residues. Per the germline V gene, CDR1 is SEHNR and CDR2 is FQNEAQ (reference sequence). The CDR3 DNA sequence: TGTGCCAGCAGCCGGGAGCAGTCCCTTCTCAATGAGCAGTTCTTC. This translates into CASSREQSLLNEQFF.

This clonotype was observed a few times. The chain couples TRBV28 to TRBJ2-7; maybe TRBD1 (5 bases). Trimming took 6 bases from V and 0 from J, leaving 9 bases between them. The CDR3 is 13 amino acids. Germline V gene sequence: CDR1 MDHEN, CDR2 SYDVKM. The CDR3 DNA sequence: TGTGCCAGCAGGATGACAGTCTCCTACGAGCAGTACTTC. Its translation: CASRMTVSYEQYF.

This clonotype showed up many times. The rearrangement uses TRBV3-1 and TRBJ2-1, with 7 bases fitting TRBD2. J was trimmed by 2 bases and V by 4 bases; bases with no gene match: 8. CDR3 length equals 16 residues. In germline, CDR1 is LGHDT, CDR2 YNNKEL (reference sequence). CDR3: CASSRLAERAYNEQFF. The CDR3 region has the DNA TGTGCCAGCAGCCGACTAGCAGAGAGGGCCTACAATGAGCAGTTCTTC.

In this sample, this clonotype turned up a few times. CDR3 sequence: CASSTRTSGAEDTQYF. The CDR3 DNA sequence: TGTGCCAGCAGCACCAGGACTAGCGGGGCTGAAGATACGCAGTATTTT. This chain connects TRBV9 to TRBJ2-3; 12 bases line up with TRBD2. Per the germline V gene, CDR1 is SGDLS and CDR2 is YYNGEE. The CDR3 totals 16 residues. V was pared by 4 bases and J by 5 bases, with 8 bases of the junction left unmatched.

The V call is TRBV2, the J call TRBJ2-3; D possibly corresponds to TRBD2 (5 bases). The V gene's germline CDR1 is SNHLY and CDR2 FYNNEI. The CDR3 has 16 amino acids. V was clipped by 2 bases and J by 3 bases, with 15 bases between them. CDR3 amino acids: CASSESPSGGTDTQYF. In nucleotides, the CDR3 is TGTGCCAGCAGTGAATCCCCCAGCGGTGGGACAGATACGCAGTATTTT.

This rearrangement joins TRBV7-9 to TRBJ1-1, with D possibly being TRBD1 (5 bases). The CDR3 totals 13 residues. Deletions cut 5 bases from V and 12 bases from J, with 19 bases between. Germline CDR1 is SEHNR and CDR2 is FQNEAQ (reference sequence). CDR3 sequence reads: CASSPGHPGEPFF. The CDR3 nucleotides are TGTGCCAGCAGCCCCGGACACCCCGGAGAGCCTTTCTTT.

This clonotype was counted many times. This chain links TRBV29-1 with TRBJ2-3; 15 bases align to TRBD2. CDR1 SQVTM and CDR2 ANQGSEA come from the germline V gene. The trim removed 6 bases at V and 2 bases at J, leaving 6 bases unmatched. The length of the CDR3 is 16 residues. CDR3 in amino acids: CSVAGLAGGPTDTQYF. The CDR3 region has the DNA TGCAGCGTAGCCGGACTAGCGGGAGGGCCCACAGATACGCAGTATTTT.